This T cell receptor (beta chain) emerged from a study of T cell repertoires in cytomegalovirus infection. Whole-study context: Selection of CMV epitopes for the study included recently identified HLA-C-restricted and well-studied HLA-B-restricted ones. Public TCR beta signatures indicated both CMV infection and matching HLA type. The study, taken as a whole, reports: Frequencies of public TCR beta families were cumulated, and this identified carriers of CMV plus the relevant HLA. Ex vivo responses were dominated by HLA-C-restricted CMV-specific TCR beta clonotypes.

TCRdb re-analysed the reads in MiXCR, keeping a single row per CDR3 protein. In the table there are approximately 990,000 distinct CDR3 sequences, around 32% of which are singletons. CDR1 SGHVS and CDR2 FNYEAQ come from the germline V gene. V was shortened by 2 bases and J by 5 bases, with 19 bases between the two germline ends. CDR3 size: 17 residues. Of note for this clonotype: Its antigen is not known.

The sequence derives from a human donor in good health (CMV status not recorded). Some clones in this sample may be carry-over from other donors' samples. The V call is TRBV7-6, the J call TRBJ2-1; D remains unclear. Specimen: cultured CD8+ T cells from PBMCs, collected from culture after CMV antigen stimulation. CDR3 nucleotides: TGTGCCAGCAGCTTAAGTTACTTTGGGGAAAGGGACAATGAGCAGTTCTTC. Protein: CASSLSYFGERDNEQFF.